This T cell receptor beta chain was captured in a study of beta chain features in type 1 diabetes. Expressed TCRB transcripts got sequenced, as all isolated RNA was reverse transcribed. The table came from immunoSEQ multiplex PCR; TCRdb's copy has only in-frame clones and leaves some out. The data show roughly 240,000 clones, under 70% seen once. The CDR3 contains 13 residues. CDR1 and CDR2 (germline): GTSNPN, SVGIG (reference sequence). Trimming stripped 2 bases from V and 4 bases from J, with 9 bases between. This TCR was sampled from a man aged 25 to 40 in good health. The sequencing sample was made of naive CD4+ T cells from blood. The J gene is TRBJ2-1, the V gene TRBV30; TRBD2 might be the D (5 bases). The CDR3 DNA reads TGTGCCTGGAGTCCGACGGGGTACAATGAGCAGTTCTTC. Translating gives CAWSPTGYNEQFF. Together with reference TRBV30 and TRBJ2-1, the CDR3 gives the full variable domain: SQTIHQWPATLVQPVGSPLSLECTVEGTSNPNLYWYRQAAGRGLQLLFYSVGIGQISSEVPQNLSASRPQDRQFILSSKKLLLSDSGFYLCAWSPTGYNEQFFGPGTRLTVL.